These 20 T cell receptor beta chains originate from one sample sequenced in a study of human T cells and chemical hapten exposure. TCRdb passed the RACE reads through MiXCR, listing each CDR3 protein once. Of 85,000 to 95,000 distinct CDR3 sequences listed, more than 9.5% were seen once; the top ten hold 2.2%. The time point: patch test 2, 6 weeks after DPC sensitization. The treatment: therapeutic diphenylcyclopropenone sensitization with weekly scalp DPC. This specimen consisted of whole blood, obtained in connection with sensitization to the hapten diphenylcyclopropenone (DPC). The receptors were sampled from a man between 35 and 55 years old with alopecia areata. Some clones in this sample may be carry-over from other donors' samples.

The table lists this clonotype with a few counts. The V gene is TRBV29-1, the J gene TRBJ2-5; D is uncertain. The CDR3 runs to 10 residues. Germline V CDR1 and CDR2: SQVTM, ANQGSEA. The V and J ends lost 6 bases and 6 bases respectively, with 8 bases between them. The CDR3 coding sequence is TGCAGCGTAACGGATCAGACCCAGTACTTC. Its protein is CSVTDQTQYF.

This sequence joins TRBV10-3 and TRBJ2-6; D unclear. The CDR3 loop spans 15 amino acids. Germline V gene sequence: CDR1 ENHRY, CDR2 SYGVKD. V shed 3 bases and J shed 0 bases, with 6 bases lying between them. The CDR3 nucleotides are TGTGCCATCAGTGAAGGCTTCTCTGGGGCCAACGTCCTGACTTTC. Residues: CAISEGFSGANVLTF.

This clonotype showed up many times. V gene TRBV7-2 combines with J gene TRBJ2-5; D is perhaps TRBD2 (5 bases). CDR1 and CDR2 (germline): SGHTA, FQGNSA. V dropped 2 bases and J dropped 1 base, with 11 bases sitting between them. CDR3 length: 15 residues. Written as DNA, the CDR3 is TGTGCCAGCAGCTTAAGGGAGCGTACCCAAGAGACCCAGTACTTC. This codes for CASSLRERTQETQYF.

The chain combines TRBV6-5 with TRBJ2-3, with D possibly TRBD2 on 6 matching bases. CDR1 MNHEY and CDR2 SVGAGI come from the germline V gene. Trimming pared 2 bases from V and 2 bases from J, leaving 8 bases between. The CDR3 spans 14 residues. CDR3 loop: CASSYGGFTDTQYF. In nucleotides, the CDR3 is TGTGCCAGCAGTTACGGGGGGTTCACAGATACGCAGTATTTT.

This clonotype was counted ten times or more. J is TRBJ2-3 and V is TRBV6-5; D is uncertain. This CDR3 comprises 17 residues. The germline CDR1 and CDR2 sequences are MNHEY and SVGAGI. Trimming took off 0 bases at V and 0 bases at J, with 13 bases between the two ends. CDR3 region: CASSYSISASSTDTQYF. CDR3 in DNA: TGTGCCAGCAGTTACTCGATCTCAGCCTCTAGCACAGATACGCAGTATTTT.

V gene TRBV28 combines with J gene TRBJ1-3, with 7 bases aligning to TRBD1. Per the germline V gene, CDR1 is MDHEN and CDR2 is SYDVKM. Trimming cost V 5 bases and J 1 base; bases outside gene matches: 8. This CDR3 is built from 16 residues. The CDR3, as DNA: TGTGCCAGCAGTGAGAAAAAGACAGGGTCTGGAAACACCATATATTTT. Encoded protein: CASSEKKTGSGNTIYF.

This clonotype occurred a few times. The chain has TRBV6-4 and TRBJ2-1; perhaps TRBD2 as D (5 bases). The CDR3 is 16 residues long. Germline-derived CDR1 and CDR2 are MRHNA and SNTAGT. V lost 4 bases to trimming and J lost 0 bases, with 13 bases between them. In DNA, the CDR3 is TGTGCCAGCAGTGCGAGGGTTTCGAGCTCCTACAATGAGCAGTTCTTC. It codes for CASSARVSSSYNEQFF.

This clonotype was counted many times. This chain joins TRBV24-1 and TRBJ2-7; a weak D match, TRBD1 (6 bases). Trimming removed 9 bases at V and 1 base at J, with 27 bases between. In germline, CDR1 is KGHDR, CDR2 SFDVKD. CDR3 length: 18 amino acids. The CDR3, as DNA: TGTGCCACCGCCGACAGAAAAACAGGGACCCCTATATCCTACGAGCAGTACGTC. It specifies CATADRKTGTPISYEQYV.

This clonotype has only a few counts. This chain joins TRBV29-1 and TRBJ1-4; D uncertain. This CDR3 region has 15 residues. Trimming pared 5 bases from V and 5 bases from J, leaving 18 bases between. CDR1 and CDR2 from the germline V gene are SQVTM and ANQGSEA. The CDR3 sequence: CSVTLWGGGNEKLFF. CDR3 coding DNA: TGCAGCGTTACCCTTTGGGGAGGTGGAAATGAAAAACTGTTTTTT.

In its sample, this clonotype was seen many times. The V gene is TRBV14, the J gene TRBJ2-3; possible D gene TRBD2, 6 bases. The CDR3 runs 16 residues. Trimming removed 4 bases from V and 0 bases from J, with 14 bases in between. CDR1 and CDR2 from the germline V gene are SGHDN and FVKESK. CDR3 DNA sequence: TGTGCCAGCAGCCCAGGACTATCGGCAAGCACAGATACGCAGTATTTT. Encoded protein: CASSPGLSASTDTQYF.

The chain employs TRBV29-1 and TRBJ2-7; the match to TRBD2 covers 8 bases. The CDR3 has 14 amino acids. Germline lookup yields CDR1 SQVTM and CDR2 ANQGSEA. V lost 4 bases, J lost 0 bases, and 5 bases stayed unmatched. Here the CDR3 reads CSVVVAGSSYEQYF. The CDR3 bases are TGCAGCGTTGTGGTAGCGGGAAGCTCCTACGAGCAGTACTTC.

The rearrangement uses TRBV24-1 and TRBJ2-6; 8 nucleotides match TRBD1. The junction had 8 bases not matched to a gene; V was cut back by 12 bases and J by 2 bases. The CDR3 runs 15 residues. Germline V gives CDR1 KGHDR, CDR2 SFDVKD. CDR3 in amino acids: CASRTGFTGANVLTF. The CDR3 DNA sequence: TGTGCCTCACGGACAGGGTTTACTGGGGCCAACGTCCTGACTTTC.

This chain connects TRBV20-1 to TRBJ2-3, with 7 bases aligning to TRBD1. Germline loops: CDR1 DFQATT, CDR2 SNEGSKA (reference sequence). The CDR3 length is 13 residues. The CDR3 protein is CSGTDRSTDTQYF. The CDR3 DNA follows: TGCAGCGGGACAGATAGAAGCACAGATACGCAGTATTTT.

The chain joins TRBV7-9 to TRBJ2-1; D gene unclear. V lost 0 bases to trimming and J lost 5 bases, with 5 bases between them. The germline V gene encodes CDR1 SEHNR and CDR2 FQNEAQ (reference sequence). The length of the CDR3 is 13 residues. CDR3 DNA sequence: TGTGCCAGCAGCTTAGCATGGCACAATGAGCAGTTCTTC. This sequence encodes CASSLAWHNEQFF.

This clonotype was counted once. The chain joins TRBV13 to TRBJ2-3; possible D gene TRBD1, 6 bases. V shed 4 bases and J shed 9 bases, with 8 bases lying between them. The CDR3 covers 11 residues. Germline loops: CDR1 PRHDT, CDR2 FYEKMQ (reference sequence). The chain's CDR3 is CASSSGTTQYF. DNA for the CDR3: TGTGCCAGCAGCTCCGGGACAACGCAGTATTTT. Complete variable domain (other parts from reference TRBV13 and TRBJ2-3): AAGVIQSPRHLIKEKRETATLKCYPIPRHDTVYWYQQGPGQDPQFLISFYEKMQSDKGSIPDRFSAQQFSDYHSELNMSSLELGDSALYFCASSSGTTQYFGPGTRLTVL.

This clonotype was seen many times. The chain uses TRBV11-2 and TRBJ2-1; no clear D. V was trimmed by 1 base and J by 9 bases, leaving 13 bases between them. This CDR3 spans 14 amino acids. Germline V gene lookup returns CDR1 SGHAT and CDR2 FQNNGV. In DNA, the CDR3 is TGTGCCAGCAGCTTAGCCTTTGCTTACGGTGAGCAGTTCTTC. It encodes CASSLAFAYGEQFF.

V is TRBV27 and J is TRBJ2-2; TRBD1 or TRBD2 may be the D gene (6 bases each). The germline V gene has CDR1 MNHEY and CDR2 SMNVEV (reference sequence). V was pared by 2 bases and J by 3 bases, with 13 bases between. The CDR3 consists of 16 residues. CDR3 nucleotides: TGTGCCAGCAGTTTAGACGGGGGCACGTACACCGGGGAGCTGTTTTTT. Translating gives CASSLDGGTYTGELFF.

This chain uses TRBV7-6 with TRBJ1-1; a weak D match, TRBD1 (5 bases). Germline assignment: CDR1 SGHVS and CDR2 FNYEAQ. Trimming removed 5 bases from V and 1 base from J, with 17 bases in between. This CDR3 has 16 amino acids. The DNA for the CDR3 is TGTGCCAGCAGCGACGCGACTGGGACGTCGAACACTGAAGCTTTCTTT. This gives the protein CASSDATGTSNTEAFF.

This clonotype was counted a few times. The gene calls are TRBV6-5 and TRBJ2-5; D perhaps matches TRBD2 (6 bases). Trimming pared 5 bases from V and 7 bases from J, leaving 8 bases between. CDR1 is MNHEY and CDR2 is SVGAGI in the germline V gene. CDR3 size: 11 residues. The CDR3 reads CASSLGGTQYF. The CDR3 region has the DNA TGTGCCAGCAGTCTCGGGGGGACCCAGTACTTC.

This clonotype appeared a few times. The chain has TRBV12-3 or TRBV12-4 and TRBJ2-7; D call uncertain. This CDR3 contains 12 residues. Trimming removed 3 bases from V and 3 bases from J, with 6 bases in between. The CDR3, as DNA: TGTGCCAGCAGTTTCGCAGGCTACGAGCAGTACGTC. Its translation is CASSFAGYEQYV.